The entry below gives a single T cell receptor beta chain sequence along with its context. What it binds is unknown. This specimen belongs to a study of OX40 agonist ivuxolimab in advanced cancers. The study's findings and limits: At 0.1 to 3.0 mg/kg, clonal expansion of CD4+ and CD8+ blood T cells had occurred by week 6. Still undetermined is the antigen specificity of the expanded peripheral T cells.

The protocol was immunoSEQ multiplex PCR, while the TCRdb copy is restricted to in-frame clones and leaves out a portion. The table includes roughly 100,000 clones, around nine tenths detected once. Exclusion of a patient followed from autoimmune disease history or systemic immunosuppression. The V and J ends lost 7 bases and 1 base respectively, with 10 bases between them. The length of the CDR3 is 13 residues. CDR1 is LGHNT, CDR2 FRNRAP, per germline. The chain employs TRBV12-5 and TRBJ1-1; D uncertain. The receptor comes from an adult with an advanced solid tumor such as melanoma, head and neck, liver or kidney cancer. Sequencing was performed on CD4+ or CD8+ T cells sorted from blood, taken in a trial of the OX40 agonist ivuxolimab. The chain's CDR3 is CASARPRNTEAFF. As DNA, the CDR3 is TGTGCTAGTGCTCGCCCGCGGAACACTGAAGCTTTCTTT.